A single sample gave rise to the 2 T cell receptor beta chains below, sequenced in a study of beta chain features in type 1 diabetes. These receptors have no known antigen. General observations from the study: Type 1 diabetes patients showed a moderate but significant shortening of TCRB CDR3s in all four CD4+ subsets.

The sequenced template was cDNA made from the entire isolated RNA. TCRdb's table, derived via immunoSEQ multiplex PCR, lists solely in-frame clones and lacks some. The data contain 250,000 to 300,000 clones, 20% to 25% of them singletons. The sample was naive CD4+ T cells from blood. All receptors derive from a woman aged 25 to 45 with type 1 diabetes.

The V gene is TRBV7-3, the J gene TRBJ2-1, with D unclear. The CDR3 runs 13 residues. Germline V CDR1 and CDR2: SGHTA, FQGTGA. V was clipped by 1 base and J by 8 bases, with 9 bases between them. The CDR3 nucleotides read TGTGCCAGCAGCTTAATCCCTCTTGATGAGCAGTTCTTC. It yields the protein CASSLIPLDEQFF.

This clone appeared a few times. The CDR3 loop is CASSPSTSGAAGANVLTF. CDR3 DNA sequence: TGTGCCAGTAGTCCATCGACTAGCGGAGCAGCCGGGGCCAACGTCCTGACTTTC. This chain links TRBV19 with TRBJ2-6; 9 positions match TRBD2. This CDR3 has 18 amino acids. Germline loops: CDR1 LNHDA, CDR2 SQIVND (reference sequence). Trimming took 5 bases from V and 4 from J; bases not matched to a gene: 12.